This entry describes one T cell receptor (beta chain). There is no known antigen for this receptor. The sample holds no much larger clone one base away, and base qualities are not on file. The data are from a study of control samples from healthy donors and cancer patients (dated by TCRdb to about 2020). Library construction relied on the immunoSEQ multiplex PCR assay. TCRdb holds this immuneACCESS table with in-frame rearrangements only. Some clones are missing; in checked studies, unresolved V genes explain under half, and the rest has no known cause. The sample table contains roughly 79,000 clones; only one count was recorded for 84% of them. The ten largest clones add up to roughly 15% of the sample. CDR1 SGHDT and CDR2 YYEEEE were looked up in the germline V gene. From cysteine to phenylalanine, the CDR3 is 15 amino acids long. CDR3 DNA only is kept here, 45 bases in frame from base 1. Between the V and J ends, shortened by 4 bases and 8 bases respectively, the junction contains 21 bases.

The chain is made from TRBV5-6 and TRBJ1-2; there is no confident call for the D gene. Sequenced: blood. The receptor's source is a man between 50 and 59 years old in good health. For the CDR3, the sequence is CASSPVVGSAGGYTF. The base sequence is TGTGCCAGCAGCCCCGTCGTAGGCAGCGCGGGAGGCTACACCTTC.